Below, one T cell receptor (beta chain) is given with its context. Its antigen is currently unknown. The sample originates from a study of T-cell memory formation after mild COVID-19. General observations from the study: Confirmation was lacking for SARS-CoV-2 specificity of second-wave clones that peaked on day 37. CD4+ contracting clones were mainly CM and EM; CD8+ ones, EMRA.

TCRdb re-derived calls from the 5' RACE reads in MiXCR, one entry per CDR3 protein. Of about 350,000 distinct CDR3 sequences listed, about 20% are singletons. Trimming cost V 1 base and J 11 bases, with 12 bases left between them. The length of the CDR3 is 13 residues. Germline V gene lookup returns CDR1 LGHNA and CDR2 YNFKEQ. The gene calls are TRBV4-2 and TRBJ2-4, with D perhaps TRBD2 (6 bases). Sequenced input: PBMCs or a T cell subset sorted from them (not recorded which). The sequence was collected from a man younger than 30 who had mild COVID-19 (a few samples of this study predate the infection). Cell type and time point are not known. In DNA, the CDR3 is TGTGCCAGCAGCCAAGGCGGGGAGAGAGTTCAGTACTTC. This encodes CASSQGGERVQYF.